This T cell receptor beta chain was sequenced during a study of shared clonotypes between healthy human individuals. CD4+ cell separation produced CD45RA+ naive and CD45RA-negative memory subsets. Sequenced by immunoSEQ multiplex PCR; TCRdb stores in-frame clones only, minus some. This table holds 2 million to 2.5 million clones, about nine tenths found once. Germline CDR1 and CDR2: SGHRS and YFSETQ. Between the trimmed V and J ends, which lost 2 bases and 5 bases, there was a span of 13 bases. The CDR3 spans 14 residues. The chain recombines TRBV5-1 with TRBJ2-5, with a possible D match to TRBD2 (5 bases). The sample taken for sequencing was naive CD4+ T cells from PBMCs. This sample's subset: CD45RA+ positively selected. This receptor was taken from a man aged 18 to 29 in good health. Some clones in this sample may be carry-over from other donors' samples. The CDR3 spells CASSFSGYEETQYF. Written as DNA, the CDR3 is TGCGCCAGCAGCTTTTCGGGATACGAGGAGACCCAGTACTTC.